The source of this T cell receptor (beta chain) is a study of early T cells in non-severe SARS-CoV-2 infection. Germline V lookup: CDR1 SGHTA, CDR2 FQGTGA. This CDR3 has 15 residues. V shed 4 bases and J shed 16 bases, with 26 bases lying between them. This clonotype was recorded at least ten times. TCRdb reprocessed the 5' RACE reads with MiXCR, giving one entry per CDR3 protein. The data hold approximately 46,000 distinct CDR3 sequences, with around a tenth observed a single time. This TCR was sampled from an adult who was a healthcare worker with PCR-confirmed SARS-CoV-2 infection or an uninfected control (not recorded which). The sequencing input was whole blood. This chain uses TRBV7-3 with TRBJ2-1, with TRBD1 as a possible D gene (7 bases). CDR3 DNA: TGTGCCAGCAGCTCCCCAGGCCGGCAGGGGGGAGGTCCCTTCTTC. Its translation: CASSSPGRQGGGPFF.